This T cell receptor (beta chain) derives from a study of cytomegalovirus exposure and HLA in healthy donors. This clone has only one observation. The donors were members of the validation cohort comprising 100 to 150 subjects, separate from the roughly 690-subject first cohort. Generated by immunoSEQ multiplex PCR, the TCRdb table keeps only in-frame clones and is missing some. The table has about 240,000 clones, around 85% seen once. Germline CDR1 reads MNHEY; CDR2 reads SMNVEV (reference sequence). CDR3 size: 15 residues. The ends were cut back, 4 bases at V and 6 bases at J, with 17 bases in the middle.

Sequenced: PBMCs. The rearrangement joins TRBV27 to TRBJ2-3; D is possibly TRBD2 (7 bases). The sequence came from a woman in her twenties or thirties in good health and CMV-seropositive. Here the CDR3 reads CASSSIGGRFDTQYF. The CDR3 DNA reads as TGTGCCAGCAGTTCGATCGGGGGGCGGTTTGATACGCAGTATTTT.